The clone carrying this T cell receptor beta chain was seen a handful of times. These data are taken from a study of blood T cell repertoires in COVID-19. Overall study context: The United States, Italy and Spain were the sources of the acute and convalescent COVID-19 samples. In each case, the material was cDNA or gDNA derived from T cells, B-cell-depleted T cells, or PBMCs.

As handled by the study authors: Estimation of nucleated cell counts relied on the amplification of reference gene primers. Libraries were prepared by immunoSEQ multiplex PCR; TCRdb keeps only in-frame clonotypes and omits some of them. The V and J calls and clone size come from that table; D and trimming were worked out from the DNA. Of about 150,000 clones in the sample, more than 80% are singletons; the top ten hold approximately 3%. Input material: peripheral blood. The origin of this receptor is a woman aged 55-70 years with active COVID-19.

CDR3 in amino acids: CASSLRRGGSAFF. Written as DNA, the CDR3 is TGTGCCAGCAGCCTACGAAGGGGGGGCTCGGCTTTCTTT. V usage is TRBV27 and J usage is TRBJ1-1; maybe TRBD1 (6 bases). The germline gives CDR1 MNHEY, CDR2 SMNVEV (reference sequence). The CDR3 runs to 13 residues. V was trimmed by 6 bases and J by 11 bases, leaving 19 bases between them.